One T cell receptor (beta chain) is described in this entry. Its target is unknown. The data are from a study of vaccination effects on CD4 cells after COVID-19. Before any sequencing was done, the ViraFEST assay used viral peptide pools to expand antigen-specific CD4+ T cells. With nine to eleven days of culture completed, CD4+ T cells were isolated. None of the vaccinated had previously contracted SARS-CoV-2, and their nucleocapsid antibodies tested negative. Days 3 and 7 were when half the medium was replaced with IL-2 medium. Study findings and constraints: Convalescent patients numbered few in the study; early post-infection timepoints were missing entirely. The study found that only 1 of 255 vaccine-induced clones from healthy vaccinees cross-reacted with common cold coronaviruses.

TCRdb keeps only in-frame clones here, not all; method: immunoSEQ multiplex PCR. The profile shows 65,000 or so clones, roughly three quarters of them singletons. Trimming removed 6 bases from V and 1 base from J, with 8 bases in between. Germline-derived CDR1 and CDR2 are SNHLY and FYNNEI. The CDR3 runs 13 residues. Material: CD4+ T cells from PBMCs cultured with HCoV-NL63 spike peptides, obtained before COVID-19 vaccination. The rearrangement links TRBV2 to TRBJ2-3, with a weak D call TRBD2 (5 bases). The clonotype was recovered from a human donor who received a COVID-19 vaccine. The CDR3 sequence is CASSAGGTDTQYF. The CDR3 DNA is TGTGCCAGCAGCGCCGGGGGCACAGATACGCAGTATTTT.